This T cell receptor beta chain was identified in a study of blood T cells in healthy people across ages. General study points: Long-lived donors had more naive CD4+ cells and higher diversity than aged donors.

As regards this clonotype: Its antigen is unidentified. One junction end disagrees with the germline gene, perhaps due to a read error.

Germline CDR1 reads SGHTA; CDR2 reads FQGNSA. This CDR3 is built from 13 residues. For every donor, a draw yielded roughly 9.3 milliliters of peripheral blood. The amount of total RNA extracted per sample was at least 6 micrograms. Together with a sample-barcoded 5' primer, a J-beta primer mix was included in a second PCR lasting about 6 to 11 cycles. Using its own MiXCR run on the 5' RACE reads, TCRdb lists one record per CDR3 protein. The sample carries approximately 360,000 distinct CDR3 sequences, roughly half recorded once. This sequence was found in a man in his sixties in good health. V gene TRBV7-2 combines with J gene TRBJ2-7; D is undetermined. The sequencing sample was made of blood. This CDR3 is CASSPTGFYVQYF. As DNA, the CDR3 is TGTGCCAGCAGCCCTACTGGTTTCTACGTGCAGTACTTC.